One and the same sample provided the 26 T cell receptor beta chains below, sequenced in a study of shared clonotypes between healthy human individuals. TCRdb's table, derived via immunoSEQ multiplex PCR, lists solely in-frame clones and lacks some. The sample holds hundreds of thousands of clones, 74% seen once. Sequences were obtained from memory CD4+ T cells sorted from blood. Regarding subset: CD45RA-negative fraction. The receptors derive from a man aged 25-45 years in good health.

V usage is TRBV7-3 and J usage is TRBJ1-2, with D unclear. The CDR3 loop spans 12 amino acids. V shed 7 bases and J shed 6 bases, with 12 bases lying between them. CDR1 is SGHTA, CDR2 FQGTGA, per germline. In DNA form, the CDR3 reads TGTGCCAGCACCCGCATCGGAGATGGCTACACCTTC. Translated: CASTRIGDGYTF.

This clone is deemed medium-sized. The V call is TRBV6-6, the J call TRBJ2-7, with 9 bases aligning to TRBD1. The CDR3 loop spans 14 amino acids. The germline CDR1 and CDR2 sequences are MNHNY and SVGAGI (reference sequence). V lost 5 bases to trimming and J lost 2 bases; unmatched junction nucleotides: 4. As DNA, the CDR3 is TGTGCCAGCAGTCGGGACAGGGCAACCTACGAGCAGTACTTC. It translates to CASSRDRATYEQYF.

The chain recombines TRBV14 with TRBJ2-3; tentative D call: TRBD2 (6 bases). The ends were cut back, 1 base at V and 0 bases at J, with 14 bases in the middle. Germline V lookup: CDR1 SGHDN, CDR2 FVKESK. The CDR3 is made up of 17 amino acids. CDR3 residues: CASSQVLPSDSTDTQYF. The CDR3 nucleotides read TGTGCCAGCAGCCAAGTCTTGCCTAGCGACAGCACAGATACGCAGTATTTT.

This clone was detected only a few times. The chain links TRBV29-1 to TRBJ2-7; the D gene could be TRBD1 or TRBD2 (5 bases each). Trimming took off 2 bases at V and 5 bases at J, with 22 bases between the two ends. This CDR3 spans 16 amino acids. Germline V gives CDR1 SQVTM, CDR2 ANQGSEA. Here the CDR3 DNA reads TGCAGCGTTGAAAACCCCTACGAGGGGACGTCCGACGAGCAGTACTTC. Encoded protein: CSVENPYEGTSDEQYF.

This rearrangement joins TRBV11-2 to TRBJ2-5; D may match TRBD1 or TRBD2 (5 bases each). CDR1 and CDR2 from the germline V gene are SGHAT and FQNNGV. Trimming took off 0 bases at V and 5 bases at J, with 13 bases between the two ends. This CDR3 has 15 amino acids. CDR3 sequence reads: CASSLDTGARETQYF. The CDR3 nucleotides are TGTGCCAGCAGCTTAGATACCGGGGCTCGGGAGACCCAGTACTTC.

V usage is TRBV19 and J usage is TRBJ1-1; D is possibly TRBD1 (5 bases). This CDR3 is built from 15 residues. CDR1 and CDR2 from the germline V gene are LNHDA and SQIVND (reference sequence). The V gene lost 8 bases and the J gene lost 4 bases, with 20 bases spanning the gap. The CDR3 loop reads CASSRGDSRVTEAFF. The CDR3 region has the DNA TGTGCCAGTTCCCGTGGGGACTCAAGGGTCACTGAAGCTTTCTTT.

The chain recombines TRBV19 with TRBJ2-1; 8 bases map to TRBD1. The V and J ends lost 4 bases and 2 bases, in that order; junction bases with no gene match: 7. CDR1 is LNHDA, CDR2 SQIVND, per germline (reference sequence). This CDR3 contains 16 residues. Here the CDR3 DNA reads TGTGCCAGTAGTAAGCGGACAGGGAACACCTACAATGAGCAGTTCTTC. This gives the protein CASSKRTGNTYNEQFF. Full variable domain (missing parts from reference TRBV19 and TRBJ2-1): DGGITQSPKYLFRKEGQNVTLSCEQNLNHDAMYWYRQDPGQGLRLIYYSQIVNDFQKGDIAEGYSVSREKKESFPLTVTSAQKNPTAFYLCASSKRTGNTYNEQFFGPGTRLTVL.

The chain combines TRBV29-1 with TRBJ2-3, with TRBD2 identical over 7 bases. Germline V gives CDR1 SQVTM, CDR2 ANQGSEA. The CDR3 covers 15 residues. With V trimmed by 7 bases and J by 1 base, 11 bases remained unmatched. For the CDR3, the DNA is TGCAGCGCTCACGGCGGGGGACGACGCACAGATACGCAGTATTTT. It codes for CSAHGGGRRTDTQYF.

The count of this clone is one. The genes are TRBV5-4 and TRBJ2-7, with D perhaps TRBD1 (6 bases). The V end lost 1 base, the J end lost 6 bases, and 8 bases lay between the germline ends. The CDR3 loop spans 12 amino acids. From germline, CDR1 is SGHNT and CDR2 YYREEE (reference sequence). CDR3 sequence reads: CASSLMGAEQYF. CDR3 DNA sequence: TGTGCCAGCAGCTTGATGGGGGCCGAGCAGTACTTC.

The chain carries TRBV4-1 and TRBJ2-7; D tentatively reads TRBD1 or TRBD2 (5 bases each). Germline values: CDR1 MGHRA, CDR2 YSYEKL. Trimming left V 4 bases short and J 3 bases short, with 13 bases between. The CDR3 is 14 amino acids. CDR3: CASSRGGEGYEQYF. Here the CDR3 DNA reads TGCGCCAGCAGCCGGGGCGGTGAGGGCTACGAGCAGTACTTC.

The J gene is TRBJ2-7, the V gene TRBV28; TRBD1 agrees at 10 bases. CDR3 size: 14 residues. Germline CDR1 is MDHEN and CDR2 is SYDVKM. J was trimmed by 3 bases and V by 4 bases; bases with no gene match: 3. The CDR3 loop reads CASSSTGGYYEQYF. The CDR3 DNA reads TGTGCCAGCAGTTCGACAGGGGGCTACTACGAGCAGTACTTC.

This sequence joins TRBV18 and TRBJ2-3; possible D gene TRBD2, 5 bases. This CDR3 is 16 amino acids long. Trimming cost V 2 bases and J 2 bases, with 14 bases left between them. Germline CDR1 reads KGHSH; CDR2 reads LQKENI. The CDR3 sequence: CASSPAAGVVTDTQYF. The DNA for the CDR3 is TGTGCCAGCTCACCAGCGGCCGGGGTGGTCACAGATACGCAGTATTTT.

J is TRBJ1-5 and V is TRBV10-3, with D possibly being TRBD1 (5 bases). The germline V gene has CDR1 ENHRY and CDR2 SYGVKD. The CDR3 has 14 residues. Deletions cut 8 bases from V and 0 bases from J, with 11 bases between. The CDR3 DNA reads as TGTGCCATCCCCCGACAGAATAGCAATCAGCCCCAGCATTTT. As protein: CAIPRQNSNQPQHF.

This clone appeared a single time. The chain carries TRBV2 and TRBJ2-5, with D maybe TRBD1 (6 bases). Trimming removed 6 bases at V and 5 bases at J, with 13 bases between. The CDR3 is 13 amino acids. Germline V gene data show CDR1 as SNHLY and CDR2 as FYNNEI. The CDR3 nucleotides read TGTGCCAGCAGCGATTACAGGGTGGAGACCCAGTACTTC. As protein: CASSDYRVETQYF.

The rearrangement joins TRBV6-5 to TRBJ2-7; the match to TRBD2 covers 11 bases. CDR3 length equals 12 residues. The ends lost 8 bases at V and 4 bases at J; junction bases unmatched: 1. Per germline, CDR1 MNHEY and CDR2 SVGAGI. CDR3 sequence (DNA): TGTGCCAGCGGGACTAGCGGATACGAGCAGTACTTC. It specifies CASGTSGYEQYF.

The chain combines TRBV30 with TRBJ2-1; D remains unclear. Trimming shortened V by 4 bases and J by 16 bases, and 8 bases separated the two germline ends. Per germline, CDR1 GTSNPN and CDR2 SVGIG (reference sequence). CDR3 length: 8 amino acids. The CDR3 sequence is CAWNSRFF. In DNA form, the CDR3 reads TGTGCCTGGAATAGTCGCTTCTTC.

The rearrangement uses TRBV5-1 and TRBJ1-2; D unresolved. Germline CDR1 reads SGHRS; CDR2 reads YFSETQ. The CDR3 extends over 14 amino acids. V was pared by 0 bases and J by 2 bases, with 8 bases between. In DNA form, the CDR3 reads TGCGCCAGCAGCTTGGCCCGCAGAAACTATGGCTACACCTTC. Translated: CASSLARRNYGYTF.

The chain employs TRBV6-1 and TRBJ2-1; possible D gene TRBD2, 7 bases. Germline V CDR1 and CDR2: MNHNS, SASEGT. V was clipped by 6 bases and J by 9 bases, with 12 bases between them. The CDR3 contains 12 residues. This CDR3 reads CASRERGGEQFF. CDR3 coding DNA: TGTGCCAGCAGGGAAAGGGGGGGTGAGCAGTTCTTC.

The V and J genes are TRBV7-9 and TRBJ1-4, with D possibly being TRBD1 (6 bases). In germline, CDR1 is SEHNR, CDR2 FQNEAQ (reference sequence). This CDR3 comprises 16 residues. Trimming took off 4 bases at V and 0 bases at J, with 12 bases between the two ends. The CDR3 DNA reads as TGTGCCAGCAGCTCGGCCCGGACAGCAACTAATGAAAAACTGTTTTTT. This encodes CASSSARTATNEKLFF.

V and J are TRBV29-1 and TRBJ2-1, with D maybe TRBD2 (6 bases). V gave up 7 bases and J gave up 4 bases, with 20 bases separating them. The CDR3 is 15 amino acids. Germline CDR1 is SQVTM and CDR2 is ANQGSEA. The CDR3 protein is CSAIPGTLQYNEQFF. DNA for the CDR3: TGCAGCGCGATCCCCGGGACTTTACAGTACAATGAGCAGTTCTTC.

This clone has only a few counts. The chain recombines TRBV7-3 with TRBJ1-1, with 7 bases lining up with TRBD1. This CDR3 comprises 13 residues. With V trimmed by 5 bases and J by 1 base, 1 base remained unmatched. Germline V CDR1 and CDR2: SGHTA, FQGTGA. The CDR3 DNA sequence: TGTGCCAGCAGCGAGGGGGCGAACACTGAAGCTTTCTTT. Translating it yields CASSEGANTEAFF.

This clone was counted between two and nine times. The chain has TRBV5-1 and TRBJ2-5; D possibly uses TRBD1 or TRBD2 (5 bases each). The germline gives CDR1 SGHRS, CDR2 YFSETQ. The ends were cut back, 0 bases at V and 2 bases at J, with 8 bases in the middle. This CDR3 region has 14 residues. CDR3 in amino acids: CASSLGGVQETQYF. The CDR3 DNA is TGCGCCAGCAGCTTGGGAGGGGTTCAAGAGACCCAGTACTTC.

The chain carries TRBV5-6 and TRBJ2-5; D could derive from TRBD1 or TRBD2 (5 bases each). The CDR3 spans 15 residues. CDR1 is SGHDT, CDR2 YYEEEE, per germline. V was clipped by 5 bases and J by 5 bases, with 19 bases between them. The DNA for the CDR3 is TGTGCCAGCAGAGGGCTAGGGGTTGGGGAGGAGACCCAGTACTTC. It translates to CASRGLGVGEETQYF.

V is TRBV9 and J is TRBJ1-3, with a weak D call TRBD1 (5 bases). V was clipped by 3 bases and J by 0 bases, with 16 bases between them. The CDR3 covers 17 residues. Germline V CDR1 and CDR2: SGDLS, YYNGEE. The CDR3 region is CASSAGAVGHSGNTIYF. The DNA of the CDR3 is TGTGCCAGCAGCGCTGGGGCAGTCGGCCACTCTGGAAACACCATATATTTT.

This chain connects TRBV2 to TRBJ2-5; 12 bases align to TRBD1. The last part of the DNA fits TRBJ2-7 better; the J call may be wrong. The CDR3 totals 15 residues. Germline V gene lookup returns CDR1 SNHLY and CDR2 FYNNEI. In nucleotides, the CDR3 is TGTGCCAGCAAACCGGGACAGGGGGCATTCTACGAGCAGTACTTC. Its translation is CASKPGQGAFYEQYF.

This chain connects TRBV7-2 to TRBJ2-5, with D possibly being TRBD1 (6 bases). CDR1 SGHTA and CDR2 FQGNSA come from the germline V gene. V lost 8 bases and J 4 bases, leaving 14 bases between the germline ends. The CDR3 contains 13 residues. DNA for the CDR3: TGTGCCAGCTCCCGGGACACTTTAGAGACCCAGTACTTC. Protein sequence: CASSRDTLETQYF.